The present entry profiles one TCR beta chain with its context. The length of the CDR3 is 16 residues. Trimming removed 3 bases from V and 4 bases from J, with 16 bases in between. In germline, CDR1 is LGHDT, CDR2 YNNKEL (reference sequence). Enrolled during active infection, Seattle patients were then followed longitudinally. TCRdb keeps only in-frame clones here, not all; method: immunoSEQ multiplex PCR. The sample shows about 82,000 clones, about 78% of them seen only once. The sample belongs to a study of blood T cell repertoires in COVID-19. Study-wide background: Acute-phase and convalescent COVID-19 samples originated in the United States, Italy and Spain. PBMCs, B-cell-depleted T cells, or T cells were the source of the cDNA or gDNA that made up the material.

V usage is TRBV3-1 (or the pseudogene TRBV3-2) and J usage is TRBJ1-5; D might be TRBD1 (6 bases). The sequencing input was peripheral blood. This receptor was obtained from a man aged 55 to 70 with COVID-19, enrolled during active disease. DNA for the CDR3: TGTGCCAGCAGCCATCGACAGGAAGGAAGTAATCAGCCCCAGCATTTT. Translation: CASSHRQEGSNQPQHF.